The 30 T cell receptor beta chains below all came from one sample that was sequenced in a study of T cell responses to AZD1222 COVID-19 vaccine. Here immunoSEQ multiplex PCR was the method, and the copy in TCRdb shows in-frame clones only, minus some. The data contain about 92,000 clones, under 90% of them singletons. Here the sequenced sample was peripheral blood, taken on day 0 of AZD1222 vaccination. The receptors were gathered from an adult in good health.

CDR3 in DNA: TGTGCCATCAGTGAGGACACAAACTATCAGCCCCAGCATTTT. This encodes CAISEDTNYQPQHF. The V call is TRBV10-3, the J call TRBJ1-5; D not certain. Germline-derived CDR1 and CDR2 are ENHRY and SYGVKD. The length of the CDR3 is 14 residues. The germline V and J ends were trimmed by 2 bases and 5 bases, with 10 bases remaining between them.

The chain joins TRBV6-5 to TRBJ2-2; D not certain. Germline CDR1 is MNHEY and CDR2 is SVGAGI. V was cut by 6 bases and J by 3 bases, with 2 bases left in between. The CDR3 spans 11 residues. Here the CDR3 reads CASRHTGELFF. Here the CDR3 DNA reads TGTGCCAGCAGGCACACCGGGGAGCTGTTTTTT.

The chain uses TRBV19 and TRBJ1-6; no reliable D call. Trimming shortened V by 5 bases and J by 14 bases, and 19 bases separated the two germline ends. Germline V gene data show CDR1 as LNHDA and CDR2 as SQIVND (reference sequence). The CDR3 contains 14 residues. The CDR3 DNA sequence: TGTGCCAGTAGTGCCAGCCGAGGATTAGGGACCCTCCACTTT. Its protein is CASSASRGLGTLHF.

The CDR3 loop is CASASGDSNPMNTEAFF. CDR3 coding DNA: TGTGCCAGTGCGTCCGGGGACAGTAACCCTATGAACACTGAAGCTTTCTTT. J is TRBJ1-1 and V is TRBV19, with TRBD1 matching 7 bases. The CDR3 length is 17 residues. CDR1 LNHDA and CDR2 SQIVND come from the germline V gene (reference sequence). J was trimmed by 0 bases and V by 8 bases; bases with no gene match: 15.

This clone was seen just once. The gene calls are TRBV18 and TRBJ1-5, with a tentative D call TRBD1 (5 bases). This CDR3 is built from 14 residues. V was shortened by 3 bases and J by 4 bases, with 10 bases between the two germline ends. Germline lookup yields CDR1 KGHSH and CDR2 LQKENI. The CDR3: CASSPFAGNQPQHF. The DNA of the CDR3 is TGTGCCAGCTCACCTTTCGCAGGGAATCAGCCCCAGCATTTT. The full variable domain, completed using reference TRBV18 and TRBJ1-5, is NAGVMQNPRHLVRRRGQEARLRCSPMKGHSHVYWYRQLPEEGLKFMVYLQKENIIDESGMPKERFSAEFPKEGPSILRIQQVVRGDSAAYFCASSPFAGNQPQHFGDGTRLSIL.

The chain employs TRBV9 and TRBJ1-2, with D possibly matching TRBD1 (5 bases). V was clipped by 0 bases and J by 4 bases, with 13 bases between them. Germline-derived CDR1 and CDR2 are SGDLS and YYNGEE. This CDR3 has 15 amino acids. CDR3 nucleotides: TGTGCCAGCAGCGTAGGTCGCAGGGCGCCCTATGGCTACACCTTC. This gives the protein CASSVGRRAPYGYTF.

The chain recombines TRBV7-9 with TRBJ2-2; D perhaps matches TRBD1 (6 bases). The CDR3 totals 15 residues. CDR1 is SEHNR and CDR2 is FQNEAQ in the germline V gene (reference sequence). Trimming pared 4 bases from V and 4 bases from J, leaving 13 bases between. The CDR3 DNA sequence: TGTGCCAGCAGCTCGGAGACAGGACTCACCGGGGAGCTGTTTTTT. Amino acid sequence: CASSSETGLTGELFF.

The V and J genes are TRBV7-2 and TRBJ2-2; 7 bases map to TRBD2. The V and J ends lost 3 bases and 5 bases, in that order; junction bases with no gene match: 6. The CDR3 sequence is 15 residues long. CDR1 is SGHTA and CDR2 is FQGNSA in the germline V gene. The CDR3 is CASSFGRGETGELFF. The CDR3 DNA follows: TGTGCCAGCAGCTTTGGGAGGGGCGAGACCGGGGAGCTGTTTTTT.

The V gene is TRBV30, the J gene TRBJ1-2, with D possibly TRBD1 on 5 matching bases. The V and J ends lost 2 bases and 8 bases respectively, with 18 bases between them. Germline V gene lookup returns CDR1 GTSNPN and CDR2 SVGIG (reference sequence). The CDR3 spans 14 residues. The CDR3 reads CAWSPMGVGYGYTF. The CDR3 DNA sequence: TGTGCCTGGAGTCCAATGGGGGTAGGGTACGGCTACACCTTC. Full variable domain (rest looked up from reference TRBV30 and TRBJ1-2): SQTIHQWPATLVQPVGSPLSLECTVEGTSNPNLYWYRQAAGRGLQLLFYSVGIGQISSEVPQNLSASRPQDRQFILSSKKLLLSDSGFYLCAWSPMGVGYGYTFGSGTRLTVV.

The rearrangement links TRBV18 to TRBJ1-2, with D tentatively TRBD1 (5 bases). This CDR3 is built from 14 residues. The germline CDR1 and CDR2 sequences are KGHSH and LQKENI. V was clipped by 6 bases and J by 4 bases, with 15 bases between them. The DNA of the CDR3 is TGTGCCAGCTCCCCTCCCCGGGACTCCTATGGCTACACCTTC. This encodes CASSPPRDSYGYTF.

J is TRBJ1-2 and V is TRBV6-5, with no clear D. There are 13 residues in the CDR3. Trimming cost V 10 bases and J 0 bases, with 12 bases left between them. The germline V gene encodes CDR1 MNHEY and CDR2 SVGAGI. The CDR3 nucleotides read TGTGCCACCGAGCGAGCAGCTAACTATGGCTACACCTTC. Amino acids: CATERAANYGYTF.

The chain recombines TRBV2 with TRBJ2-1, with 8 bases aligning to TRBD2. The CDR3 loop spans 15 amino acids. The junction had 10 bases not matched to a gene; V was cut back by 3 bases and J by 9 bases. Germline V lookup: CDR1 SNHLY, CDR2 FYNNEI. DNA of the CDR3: TGTGCCAGCAGTGACGGGGAGGGACTAGATATTGAGCAGTTCTTC. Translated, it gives CASSDGEGLDIEQFF.

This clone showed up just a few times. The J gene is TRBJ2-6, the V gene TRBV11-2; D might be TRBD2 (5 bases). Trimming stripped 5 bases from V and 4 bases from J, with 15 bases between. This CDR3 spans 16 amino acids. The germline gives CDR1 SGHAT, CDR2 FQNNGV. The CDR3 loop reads CASSNTGNSGANVLTF. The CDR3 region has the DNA TGTGCCAGCAGCAATACCGGGAATTCCGGGGCCAACGTCCTGACTTTC.

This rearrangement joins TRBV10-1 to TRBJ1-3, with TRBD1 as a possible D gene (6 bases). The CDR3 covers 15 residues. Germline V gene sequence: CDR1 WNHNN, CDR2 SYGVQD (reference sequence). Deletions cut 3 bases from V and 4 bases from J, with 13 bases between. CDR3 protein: CASSDRGLGGNTIYF. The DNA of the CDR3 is TGCGCCAGCAGTGATCGGGGGCTTGGAGGAAACACCATATATTTT.

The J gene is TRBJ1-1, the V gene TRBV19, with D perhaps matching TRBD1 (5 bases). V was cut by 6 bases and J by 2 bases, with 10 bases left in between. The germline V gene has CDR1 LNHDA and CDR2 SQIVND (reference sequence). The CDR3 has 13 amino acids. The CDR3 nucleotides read TGTGCCAGTAGGCGGGACGCAAACACTGAAGCTTTCTTT. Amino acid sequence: CASRRDANTEAFF.

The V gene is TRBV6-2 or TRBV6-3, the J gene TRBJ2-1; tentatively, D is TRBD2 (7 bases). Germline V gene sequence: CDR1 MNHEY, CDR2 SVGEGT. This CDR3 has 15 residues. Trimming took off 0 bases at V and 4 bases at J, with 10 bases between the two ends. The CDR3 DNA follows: TGTGCCAGCAGTTACTCCGCGGGGGCTTACAATGAGCAGTTCTTC. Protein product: CASSYSAGAYNEQFF.

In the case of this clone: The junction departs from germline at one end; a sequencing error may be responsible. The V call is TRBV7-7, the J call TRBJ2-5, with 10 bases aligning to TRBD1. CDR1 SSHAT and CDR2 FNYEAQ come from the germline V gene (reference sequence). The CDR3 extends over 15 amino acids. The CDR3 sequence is CASSLGGQGTETQYF. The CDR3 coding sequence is TGTGCTAGCAGCTTAGGGGGACAGGGGACGGAGACCCAGTACTTC.

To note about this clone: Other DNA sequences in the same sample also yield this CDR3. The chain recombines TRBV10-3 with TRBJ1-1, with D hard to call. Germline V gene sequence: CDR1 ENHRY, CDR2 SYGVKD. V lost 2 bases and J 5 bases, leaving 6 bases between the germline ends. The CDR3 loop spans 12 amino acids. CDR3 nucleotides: TGTGCCATCAGTGAGACCGGGACTGAAGCTTTCTTT. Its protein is CAISETGTEAFF.

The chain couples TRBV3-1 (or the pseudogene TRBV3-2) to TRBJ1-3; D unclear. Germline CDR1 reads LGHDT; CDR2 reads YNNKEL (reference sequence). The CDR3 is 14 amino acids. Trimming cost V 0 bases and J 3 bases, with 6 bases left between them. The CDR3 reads CASSQEDLGNTIYF. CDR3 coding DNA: TGTGCCAGCAGCCAAGAGGACCTTGGAAACACCATATATTTT.

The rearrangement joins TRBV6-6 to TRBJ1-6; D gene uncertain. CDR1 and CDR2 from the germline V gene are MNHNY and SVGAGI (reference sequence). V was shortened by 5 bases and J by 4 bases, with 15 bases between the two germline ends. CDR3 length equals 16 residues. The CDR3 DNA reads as TGTGCCAGCAGTCCCCGCCTTGTAGAGTATAATTCACCCCTCCACTTT. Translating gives CASSPRLVEYNSPLHF.

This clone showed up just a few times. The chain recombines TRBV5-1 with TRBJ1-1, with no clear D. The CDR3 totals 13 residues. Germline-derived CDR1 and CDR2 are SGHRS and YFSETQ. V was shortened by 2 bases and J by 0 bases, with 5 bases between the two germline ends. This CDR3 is CASSFELNTEAFF. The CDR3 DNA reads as TGCGCCAGCAGCTTCGAGTTGAACACTGAAGCTTTCTTT.

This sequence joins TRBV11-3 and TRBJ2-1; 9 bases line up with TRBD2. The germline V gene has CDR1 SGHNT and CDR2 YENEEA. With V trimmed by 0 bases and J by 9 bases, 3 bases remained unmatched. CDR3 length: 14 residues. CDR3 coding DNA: TGTGCCAGCAGCTTAGAGCGGGGGGGCAGTGAGCAGTTCTTC. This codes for CASSLERGGSEQFF.

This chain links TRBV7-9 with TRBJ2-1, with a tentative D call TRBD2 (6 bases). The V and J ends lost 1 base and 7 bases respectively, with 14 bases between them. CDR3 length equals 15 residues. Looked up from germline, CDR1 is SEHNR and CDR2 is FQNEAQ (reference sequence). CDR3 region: CASSLGRVRENEQFF. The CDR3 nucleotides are TGTGCCAGCAGCTTAGGAAGGGTTCGGGAGAATGAGCAGTTCTTC. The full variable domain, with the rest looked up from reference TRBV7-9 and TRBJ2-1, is DTGVSQNPRHKITKRGQNVTFRCDPISEHNRLYWYRQTLGQGPEFLTYFQNEAQLEKSRLLSDRFSAERPKGSFSTLEIQRTEQGDSAMYLCASSLGRVRENEQFFGPGTRLTVL.

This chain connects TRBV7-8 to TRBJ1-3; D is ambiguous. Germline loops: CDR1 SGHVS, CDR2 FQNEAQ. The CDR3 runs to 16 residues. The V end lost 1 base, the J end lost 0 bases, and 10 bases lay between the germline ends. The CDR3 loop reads CASSLGSAFSGNTIYF. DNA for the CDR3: TGTGCCAGCAGCTTAGGCAGTGCTTTCTCTGGAAACACCATATATTTT.

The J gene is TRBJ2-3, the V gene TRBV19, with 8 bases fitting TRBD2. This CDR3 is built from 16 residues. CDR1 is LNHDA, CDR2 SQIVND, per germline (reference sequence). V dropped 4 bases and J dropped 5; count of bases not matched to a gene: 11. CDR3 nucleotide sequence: TGTGCCAGTAGTAACCCCCGGGAGGGAGCGGTAGATACGCAGTATTTT. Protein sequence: CASSNPREGAVDTQYF.

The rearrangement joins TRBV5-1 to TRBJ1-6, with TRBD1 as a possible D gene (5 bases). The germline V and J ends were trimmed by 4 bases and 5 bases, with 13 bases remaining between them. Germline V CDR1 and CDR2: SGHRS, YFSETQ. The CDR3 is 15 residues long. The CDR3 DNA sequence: TGCGCCAGCAGCCCCGACGGAGGGGATAATTCACCCCTCCACTTT. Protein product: CASSPDGGDNSPLHF.

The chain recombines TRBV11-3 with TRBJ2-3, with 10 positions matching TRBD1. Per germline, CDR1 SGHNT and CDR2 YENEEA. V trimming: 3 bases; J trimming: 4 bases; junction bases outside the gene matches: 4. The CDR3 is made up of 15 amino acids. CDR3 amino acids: CASSLGDRGADTQYF. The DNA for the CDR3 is TGTGCCAGCAGCTTGGGGGACAGGGGTGCAGATACGCAGTATTTT. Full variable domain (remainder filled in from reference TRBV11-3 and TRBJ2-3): EAGVVQSPRYKIIEKKQPVAFWCNPISGHNTLYWYLQNLGQGPELLIRYENEEAVDDSQLPKDRFSAERLKGVDSTLKIQPAELGDSAVYLCASSLGDRGADTQYFGPGTRLTVL.

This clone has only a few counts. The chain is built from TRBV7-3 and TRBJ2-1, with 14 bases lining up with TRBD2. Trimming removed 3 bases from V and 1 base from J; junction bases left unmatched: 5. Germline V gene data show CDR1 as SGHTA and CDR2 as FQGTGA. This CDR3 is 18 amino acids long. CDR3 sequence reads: CASSFQGTSGSSYNEQFF. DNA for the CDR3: TGTGCCAGCAGCTTCCAAGGGACTAGCGGGAGTTCCTACAATGAGCAGTTCTTC.

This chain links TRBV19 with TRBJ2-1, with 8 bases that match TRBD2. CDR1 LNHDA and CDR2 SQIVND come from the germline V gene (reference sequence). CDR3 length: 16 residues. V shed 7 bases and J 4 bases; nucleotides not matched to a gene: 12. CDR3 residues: CASMGGGGRPYNEQFF. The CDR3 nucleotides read TGTGCCAGTATGGGAGGCGGGGGGCGACCTTACAATGAGCAGTTCTTC.

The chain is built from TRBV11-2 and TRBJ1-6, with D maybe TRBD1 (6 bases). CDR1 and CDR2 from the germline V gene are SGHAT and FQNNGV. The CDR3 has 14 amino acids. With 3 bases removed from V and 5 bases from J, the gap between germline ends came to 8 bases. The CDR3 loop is CASSFSGDNSPLHF. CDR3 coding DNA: TGTGCCAGCAGCTTTTCAGGGGATAATTCACCCCTCCACTTT.